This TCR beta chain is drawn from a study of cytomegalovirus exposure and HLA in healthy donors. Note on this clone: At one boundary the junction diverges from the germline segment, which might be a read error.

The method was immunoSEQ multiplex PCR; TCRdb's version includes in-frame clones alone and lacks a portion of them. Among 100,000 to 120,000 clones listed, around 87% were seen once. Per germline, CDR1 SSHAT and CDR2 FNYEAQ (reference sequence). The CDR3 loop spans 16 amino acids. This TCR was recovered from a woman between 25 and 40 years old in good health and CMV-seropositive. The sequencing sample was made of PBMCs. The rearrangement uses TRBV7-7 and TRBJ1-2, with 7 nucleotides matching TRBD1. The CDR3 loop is CASSLAPTGKDYGYTF. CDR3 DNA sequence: TGTGCTAGCAGCTTAGCGCCGACAGGGAAGGACTATGGCTACACCTTC.